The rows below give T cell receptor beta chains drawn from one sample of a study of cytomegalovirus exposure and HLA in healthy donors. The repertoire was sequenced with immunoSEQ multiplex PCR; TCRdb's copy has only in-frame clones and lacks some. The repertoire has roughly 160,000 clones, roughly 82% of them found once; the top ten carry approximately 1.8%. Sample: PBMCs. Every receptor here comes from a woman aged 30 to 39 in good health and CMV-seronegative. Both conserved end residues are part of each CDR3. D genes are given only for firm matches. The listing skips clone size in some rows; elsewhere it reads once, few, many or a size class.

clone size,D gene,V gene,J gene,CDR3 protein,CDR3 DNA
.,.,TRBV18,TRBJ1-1,CASSLALQENTEAFF,TGTGCCAGCTCATTAGCCTTACAGGAGAACACTGAAGCTTTCTTT
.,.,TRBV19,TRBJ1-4,CASSLASGIVGEKLFF,TGTGCCAGTAGTTTGGCCTCAGGGATCGTCGGTGAAAAACTGTTTTTT
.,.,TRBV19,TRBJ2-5,CASSGGTLGTQYF,TGTGCCAGTAGTGGAGGGACTTTAGGGACCCAGTACTTC
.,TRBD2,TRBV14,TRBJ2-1,CASSRGLGGNEQFF,TGTGCCAGCAGCCGGGGACTAGGAGGCAATGAGCAGTTCTTC
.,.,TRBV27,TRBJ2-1,CASSLYRGNEQFF,TGTGCCAGCAGTTTATATAGGGGAAATGAGCAGTTCTTC
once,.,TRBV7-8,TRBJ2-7,CASSSEVYEQYF,TGTGCCAGCAGCTCTGAGGTCTACGAGCAGTACTTC
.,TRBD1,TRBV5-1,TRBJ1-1,CASSPGTGNTEAFF,TGCGCCAGCAGCCCGGGGACAGGGAACACTGAAGCTTTCTTT
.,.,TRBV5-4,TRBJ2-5,CASSSPTGYQETQYF,TGTGCCAGCAGCTCGCCTACAGGGTACCAAGAGACCCAGTACTTC
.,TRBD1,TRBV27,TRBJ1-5,CASSPGQGAGQPQHF,TGTGCCAGCAGCCCGGGACAGGGGGCAGGTCAGCCCCAGCATTTT
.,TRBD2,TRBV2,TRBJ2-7,CASRMIGAGAHEQYF,TGTGCCAGCAGGATGATTGGGGCGGGAGCTCACGAGCAGTACTTC
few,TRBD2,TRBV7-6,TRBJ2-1,CASSFGTSDYNEQFF,TGTGCCAGCAGCTTTGGGACTAGCGACTACAATGAGCAGTTCTTC
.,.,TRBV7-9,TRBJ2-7,CASSTAVSYEQYF,TGTGCCAGCAGCACAGCGGTTTCCTACGAGCAGTACTTC
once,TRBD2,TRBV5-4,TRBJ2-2,CASSPTGLAGGPITGELFF,TGTGCCAGCAGCCCAACGGGACTAGCGGGGGGGCCGATCACCGGGGAGCTGTTTTTT
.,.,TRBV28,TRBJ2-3,CASSFSGVQTDTQYF,TGTGCCAGCAGTTTTAGCGGAGTGCAAACAGATACGCAGTATTTT
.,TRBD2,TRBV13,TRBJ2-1,CASSPTSGKEQFF,TGTGCCAGCAGTCCAACTAGCGGCAAGGAGCAGTTCTTC
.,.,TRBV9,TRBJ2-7,CASSVDISYEQYF,TGTGCCAGCAGCGTGGACATTTCCTACGAGCAGTACTTC
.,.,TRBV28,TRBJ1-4,CASSTRQLPEGEKLFF,TGTGCCAGCAGTACCAGACAGTTACCGGAAGGTGAAAAACTGTTTTTT
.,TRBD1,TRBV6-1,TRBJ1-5,CASSDLRGHQPQHF,TGTGCCAGCAGTGATCTCAGGGGGCATCAGCCCCAGCATTTT
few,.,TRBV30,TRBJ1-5,CAWSFNAREPQHF,TGTGCCTGGAGTTTCAATGCCAGGGAGCCCCAGCATTTT
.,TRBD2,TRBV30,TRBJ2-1,CAWGPGLAGTEQFF,TGTGCCTGGGGGCCTGGGCTAGCGGGAACTGAGCAGTTCTTC
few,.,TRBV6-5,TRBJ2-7,CASSYGQGTYEQYF,TGTGCCAGCAGTTACGGCCAGGGGACCTACGAGCAGTACTTC
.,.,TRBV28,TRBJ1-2,CASSFAASMGYTF,TGTGCCAGCAGTTTTGCCGCGTCGATGGGCTACACCTTC